This T cell receptor beta chain was identified during a study of a mutant IDH1 vaccine in newly diagnosed glioma. As concerns this clone: Antigen specificity is unknown.

Germline lookup yields CDR1 LNHDA and CDR2 SQIVND (reference sequence). CDR3 length equals 13 residues. V lost 5 bases to trimming and J lost 1 base, with 9 bases between them. Sequenced by immunoSEQ multiplex PCR; TCRdb stores in-frame clones only, minus some. This sample has roughly 76,000 clones, with approximately 85% found just once. Sample time point: week 23, last vaccination. Vaccination comprised doses that each held 300 ug of mutant IDH1 20-mer peptide, plus topical imiquimod. The gene calls are TRBV19 and TRBJ2-7, with D perhaps TRBD1 or TRBD2 (5 bases each). The receptor comes from a man between 25 and 39 years old with glioma. Some clones in this sample may be carry-over from other donors' samples. Sample: PBMCs, taken from a glioma patient whose treatment included an IDH1 peptide vaccine. The CDR3 DNA is TGTGCCAGTAGTCGGGGCCAATCCTACGAGCAGTACTTC. It is translated as CASSRGQSYEQYF.